One T cell receptor beta chain is described in this entry. Its specificity is unknown. This sample is drawn from a study of neurological immune-mediated disorders. The V gene's germline CDR1 is SGHKS and CDR2 YYEKEE (reference sequence). The CDR3 is 15 residues long. The V end lost 0 bases, the J end lost 2 bases, and 10 bases lay between the germline ends. Study-wide findings and caveats: The level of TCR clonal expansion was highest in patients with HTLV-1-associated myelopathy and lowest in multiple sclerosis, where it fell below the level seen in healthy controls. The expanded clones of different subjects shared no CDR3 amino acid sequences (suggesting private repertoires in all groups).

The yield of each sequencing run was over 190 million TCR-beta sequences from 15-18 subjects. MiXCR, run by TCRdb on the 5' RACE reads, gives a single entry per CDR3 protein. Seen here are 65,000 to 80,000 distinct CDR3 sequences, under 5.5% observed once, and the top ten hold about 2%. The TCR was taken from a woman aged 65 to 85 with multiple sclerosis. The sample was PBMCs. This sequence joins TRBV5-5 and TRBJ2-3; D ambiguous. The CDR3 here is CASSLGVYDTDTQYF. Here the CDR3 DNA reads TGTGCCAGCAGCTTGGGGGTCTACGACACAGATACGCAGTATTTT.